This T cell receptor (beta chain) was sequenced in a study of blood T cells in healthy people across ages. Study-wide results and limits: In long-lived donors, naive CD4+ cell counts and diversity exceeded those of aged donors.

It was around 9 milliliters of peripheral blood that were drawn from each donor. Next came a second PCR, run for roughly 6 to 11 cycles, which used a sample-barcoded 5' primer along with a J-beta primer mix. Individual samples furnished no less than 2.5 million CDR3-containing paired-end reads apiece. TCRdb processed the 5' RACE reads anew with MiXCR; each CDR3 protein has one entry. The sample comprises about 1.5 million distinct CDR3 sequences, about 45% of which are singletons, and about 3.8% rests with the top ten. The germline CDR1 and CDR2 sequences are DFQATT and SNEGSKA (reference sequence). There are 16 residues in the CDR3. The V and J ends lost 3 bases and 1 base, in that order; junction bases with no gene match: 11. Comments on this clonotype: The target antigen is unknown.

The sample taken for sequencing was blood. The V and J genes are TRBV20-1 and TRBJ1-1; 7 positions agree with TRBD1. This clonotype was obtained from a woman aged 18-35 years in good health. The CDR3 DNA reads as TGCAGTGCTAGGCCCATCGGAAGGGGGCGGAACACTGAAGCTTTCTTT. This gives the protein CSARPIGRGRNTEAFF.